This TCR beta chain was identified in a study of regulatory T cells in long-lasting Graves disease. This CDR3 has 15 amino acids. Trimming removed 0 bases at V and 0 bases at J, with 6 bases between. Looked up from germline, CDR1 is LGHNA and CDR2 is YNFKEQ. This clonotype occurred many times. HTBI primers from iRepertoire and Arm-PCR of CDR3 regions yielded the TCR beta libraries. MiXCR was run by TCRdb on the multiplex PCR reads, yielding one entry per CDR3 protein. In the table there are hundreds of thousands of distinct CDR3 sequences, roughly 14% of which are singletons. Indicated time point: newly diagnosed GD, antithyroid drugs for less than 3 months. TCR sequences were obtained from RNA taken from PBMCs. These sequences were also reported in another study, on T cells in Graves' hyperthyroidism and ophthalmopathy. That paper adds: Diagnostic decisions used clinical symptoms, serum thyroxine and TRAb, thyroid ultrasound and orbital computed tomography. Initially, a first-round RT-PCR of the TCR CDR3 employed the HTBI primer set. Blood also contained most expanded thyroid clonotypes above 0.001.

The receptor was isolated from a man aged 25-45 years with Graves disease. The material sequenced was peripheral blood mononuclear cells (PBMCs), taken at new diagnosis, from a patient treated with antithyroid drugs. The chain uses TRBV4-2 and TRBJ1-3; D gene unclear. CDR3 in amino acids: CASSQDSHSGNTIYF. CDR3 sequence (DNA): TGTGCCAGCAGCCAAGACAGCCACTCTGGAAACACCATATATTTT.